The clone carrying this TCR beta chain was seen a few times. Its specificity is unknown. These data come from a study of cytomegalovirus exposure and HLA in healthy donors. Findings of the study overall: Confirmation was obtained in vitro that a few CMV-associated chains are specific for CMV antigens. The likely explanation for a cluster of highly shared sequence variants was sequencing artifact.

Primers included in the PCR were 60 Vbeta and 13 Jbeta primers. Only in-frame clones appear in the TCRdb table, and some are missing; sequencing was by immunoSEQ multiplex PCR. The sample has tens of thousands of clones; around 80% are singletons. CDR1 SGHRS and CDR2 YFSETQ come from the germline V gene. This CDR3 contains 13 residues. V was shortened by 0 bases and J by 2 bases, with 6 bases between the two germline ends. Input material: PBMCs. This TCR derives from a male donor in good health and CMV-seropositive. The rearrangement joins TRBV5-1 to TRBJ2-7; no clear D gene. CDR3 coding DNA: TGCGCCAGCAGCTTGGCCCCTACCTACGAGCAGTACTTC. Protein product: CASSLAPTYEQYF.